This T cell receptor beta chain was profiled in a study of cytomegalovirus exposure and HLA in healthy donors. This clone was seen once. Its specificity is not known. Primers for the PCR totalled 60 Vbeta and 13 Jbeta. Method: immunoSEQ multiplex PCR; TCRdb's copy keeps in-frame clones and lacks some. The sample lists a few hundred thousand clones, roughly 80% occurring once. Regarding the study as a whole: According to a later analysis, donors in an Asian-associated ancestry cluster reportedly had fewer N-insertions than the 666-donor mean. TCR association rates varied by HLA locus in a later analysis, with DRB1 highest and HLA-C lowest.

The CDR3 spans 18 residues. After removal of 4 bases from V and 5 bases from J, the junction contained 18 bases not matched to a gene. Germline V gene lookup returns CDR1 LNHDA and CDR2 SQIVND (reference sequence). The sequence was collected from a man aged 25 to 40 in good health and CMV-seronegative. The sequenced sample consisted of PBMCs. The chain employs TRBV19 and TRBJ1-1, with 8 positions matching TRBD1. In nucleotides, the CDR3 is TGTGCCAGTAGTAGGTGGGGGCAGGGGGCGGTCCGGGGGACTGAAGCTTTCTTT. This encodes CASSRWGQGAVRGTEAFF. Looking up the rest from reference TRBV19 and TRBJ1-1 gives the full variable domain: DGGITQSPKYLFRKEGQNVTLSCEQNLNHDAMYWYRQDPGQGLRLIYYSQIVNDFQKGDIAEGYSVSREKKESFPLTVTSAQKNPTAFYLCASSRWGQGAVRGTEAFFGQGTRLTVV.